Presented here are 24 T cell receptor beta chains from one specimen sequenced in a study of T cells in localized non-small cell lung cancer. Sequenced by immunoSEQ multiplex PCR; TCRdb stores in-frame clones only, minus some. The data contain around 41,000 clones, roughly 86% of them singletons. The sequences come from peripheral blood, collected before any cancer treatment. Every receptor here comes from a man aged 40 to 70 with stage I lung adenocarcinoma.

The CDR3 sequence: CASSLGQYNEQFF. DNA of the CDR3: TGTGCCAGCAGCTTAGGTCAGTACAATGAGCAGTTCTTC. The chain is built from TRBV7-9 and TRBJ2-1; D unresolved. Germline CDR1 and CDR2: SEHNR and FQNEAQ (reference sequence). V lost 1 base and J 4 bases, leaving 5 bases between the germline ends. The CDR3 runs to 13 residues.

The chain uses TRBV18 and TRBJ2-2; D is possibly TRBD2 (5 bases). CDR1 KGHSH and CDR2 LQKENI come from the germline V gene. Deletions cut 1 base from V and 3 bases from J, with 6 bases between. The CDR3 has 14 residues. The DNA of the CDR3 is TGTGCCAGCTCACCACTGAGGGACACCGGGGAGCTGTTTTTT. Its protein is CASSPLRDTGELFF.

The V and J genes are TRBV2 and TRBJ2-1, with unresolved D. The CDR3 has 14 residues. V was cut by 2 bases and J by 5 bases, with 10 bases left in between. The V gene's germline CDR1 is SNHLY and CDR2 FYNNEI. CDR3 coding DNA: TGTGCCAGCAGTGAAACCAGTCGGGACAATGAGCAGTTCTTC. This codes for CASSETSRDNEQFF.

The chain has TRBV5-1 and TRBJ2-7; the match to TRBD2 covers 13 bases. V trimming: 0 bases; J trimming: 6 bases; junction bases outside the gene matches: 6. This CDR3 region has 16 residues. CDR1 is SGHRS and CDR2 is YFSETQ in the germline V gene. CDR3 sequence (DNA): TGCGCCAGCAGCTTGGAAACTAGCGGGAGGGCCGGCGAGCAGTACTTC. The encoded protein is CASSLETSGRAGEQYF.

CDR3 in DNA: TGTGCCAGCAGCCAAGAACGGACGTGGGTTACCGGGGAGCTGTTTTTT. This encodes CASSQERTWVTGELFF. The chain links TRBV14 to TRBJ2-2; D call uncertain. Trimming stripped 0 bases from V and 5 bases from J, with 13 bases between. The CDR3 has 16 amino acids. Per the germline V gene, CDR1 is SGHDN and CDR2 is FVKESK.

The CDR3 bases are TGTGCCAGCAGGACCCGACAGGGGGCAGACGAGCAGTACTTC. Amino acids: CASRTRQGADEQYF. The rearrangement joins TRBV6-6 to TRBJ2-7, with 10 bases lining up with TRBD1. The germline gives CDR1 MNHNY, CDR2 SVGAGI (reference sequence). Trimming cost V 6 bases and J 5 bases; bases outside gene matches: 7. This CDR3 region has 14 residues.

V usage is TRBV18 and J usage is TRBJ2-1; tentative D call: TRBD1 (6 bases). V was shortened by 5 bases and J by 0 bases, with 11 bases between the two germline ends. This CDR3 has 15 residues. Germline values: CDR1 KGHSH, CDR2 LQKENI. The CDR3 DNA reads TGTGCCAGCTCAGCTTCACAGGGCTCCTACAATGAGCAGTTCTTC. This translates into CASSASQGSYNEQFF.

The genes are TRBV27 and TRBJ2-1, with D tentatively TRBD1 (6 bases). The germline CDR1 and CDR2 sequences are MNHEY and SMNVEV (reference sequence). The CDR3 is made up of 14 amino acids. V lost 5 bases, J lost 4 bases, and 12 bases lay in between. CDR3 coding DNA: TGTGCCAGCAGTGGACAGATACAATACAATGAGCAGTTCTTC. Encoded protein: CASSGQIQYNEQFF.

V and J are TRBV15 and TRBJ2-1, with D possibly being TRBD1 or TRBD2 (5 bases each). The CDR3 has 14 amino acids. The ends were cut back, 6 bases at V and 6 bases at J, with 15 bases in the middle. Germline CDR1 is LNHNV and CDR2 is YYDKDF (reference sequence). The CDR3 reads CATRPGWGFNEQFF. DNA for the CDR3: TGTGCCACCAGGCCGGGGTGGGGGTTCAATGAGCAGTTCTTC.

This chain links TRBV7-2 with TRBJ2-5, with 8 positions matching TRBD2. Germline lookup yields CDR1 SGHTA and CDR2 FQGNSA. This CDR3 is built from 15 residues. V was clipped by 2 bases and J by 5 bases; unmatched bases: 7. The CDR3 sequence is CASSLTGSGGETQYF. CDR3 DNA: TGTGCCAGCAGCTTAACCGGGTCGGGGGGGGAGACCCAGTACTTC.

The chain has TRBV2 and TRBJ2-4; D is unresolved. The germline gives CDR1 SNHLY, CDR2 FYNNEI. CDR3 length equals 14 residues. Trimming cost V 7 bases and J 7 bases, with 17 bases left between them. The CDR3 sequence: CASTTGLGWNIQYF. The DNA for the CDR3 is TGTGCCAGCACCACGGGCCTTGGTTGGAACATTCAGTACTTC.

The chain combines TRBV9 with TRBJ2-2; D gene uncertain. The CDR3 runs 13 residues. Trimming cost V 0 bases and J 6 bases, with 6 bases left between them. Germline V gives CDR1 SGDLS, CDR2 YYNGEE. CDR3 bases: TGTGCCAGCAGCGTAGTTTCCGCCGGGGAGCTGTTTTTT. It yields the protein CASSVVSAGELFF.

The V and J genes are TRBV4-1 and TRBJ1-1; TRBD1 is a possible D gene (5 bases). CDR1 and CDR2 (germline): MGHRA, YSYEKL. The CDR3 is 17 amino acids. Trimming shortened V by 2 bases and J by 0 bases, and 16 bases separated the two germline ends. CDR3 residues: CASSQSDLDTVNTEAFF. The CDR3 nucleotides are TGCGCCAGCAGCCAAAGCGACCTGGACACCGTGAACACTGAAGCTTTCTTT.

V is TRBV28 and J is TRBJ1-1; D perhaps matches TRBD1 (5 bases). V lost 7 bases and J 0 bases, leaving 12 bases between the germline ends. The CDR3 is 14 residues long. CDR1 is MDHEN and CDR2 is SYDVKM in the germline V gene. Written as DNA, the CDR3 is TGTGCCAGCACCTCGGGGGGAATGAACACTGAAGCTTTCTTT. It specifies CASTSGGMNTEAFF.

The genes are TRBV27 and TRBJ2-4; weak D call: TRBD2 (5 bases). Germline CDR1 is MNHEY and CDR2 is SMNVEV (reference sequence). CDR3 length equals 16 residues. V was shortened by 6 bases and J by 2 bases, with 17 bases between the two germline ends. The chain's CDR3 is CASSPTPRESKNIQYF. The CDR3 DNA is TGTGCCAGCAGCCCAACACCTAGGGAGTCCAAAAACATTCAGTACTTC.

The rearrangement joins TRBV28 to TRBJ2-1; weak D call: TRBD2 (7 bases). Trimming left V 6 bases short and J 9 bases short, with 33 bases between. The CDR3 has 19 residues. Germline CDR1 and CDR2: MDHEN and SYDVKM. The CDR3 here is CASSNPVWREGGKISEQFF. The CDR3 nucleotides are TGTGCCAGCAGCAACCCGGTTTGGAGGGAGGGGGGCAAAATAAGTGAGCAGTTCTTC.

CDR3 residues: CASSFLRGSYEQYF. CDR3 bases: TGTGCCAGCAGTTTTTTAAGGGGCTCCTACGAGCAGTACTTC. The genes are TRBV28 and TRBJ2-7; D possibly corresponds to TRBD1 (5 bases). Trimming removed 3 bases at V and 0 bases at J, with 9 bases between. The CDR3 has 14 residues. Germline CDR1 is MDHEN and CDR2 is SYDVKM. Complete variable domain (other parts from reference TRBV28 and TRBJ2-7): DVKVTQSSRYLVKRTGEKVFLECVQDMDHENMFWYRQDPGLGLRLIYFSYDVKMKEKGDIPEGYSVSREKKERFSLILESASTNQTSMYLCASSFLRGSYEQYFGPGTRLTVT.

The rearrangement joins TRBV7-9 to TRBJ2-7, with 9 bases matching TRBD1. In germline, CDR1 is SEHNR, CDR2 FQNEAQ (reference sequence). This CDR3 contains 14 residues. The J segment lost 2 bases and the V segment lost 4 bases, leaving 3 bases of the junction unmatched. The CDR3 loop is CASSWGQGPYEQYF. In DNA form, the CDR3 reads TGTGCCAGCAGCTGGGGACAGGGTCCCTACGAGCAGTACTTC.

The J gene is TRBJ2-7, the V gene TRBV5-4; perhaps TRBD1 as D (6 bases). Germline values: CDR1 SGHNT, CDR2 YYREEE (reference sequence). Trimming took 2 bases from V and 3 from J, leaving 9 bases between them. The CDR3 length is 13 residues. The CDR3 region has the DNA TGTGCCAGCAGCTTTGGACAGAACTACGAGCAGTACTTC. This translates into CASSFGQNYEQYF.

The V gene is TRBV18, the J gene TRBJ2-7, with D unresolved. Per germline, CDR1 KGHSH and CDR2 LQKENI. The CDR3 has 14 amino acids. The V gene lost 3 bases and the J gene lost 2 bases, with 11 bases spanning the gap. The CDR3 is CASSPLKEPYEQYF. The CDR3 nucleotides read TGTGCCAGCTCACCCCTGAAAGAGCCCTACGAGCAGTACTTC.

The rearrangement joins TRBV28 to TRBJ2-1; 8 bases agree with TRBD1. The CDR3 has 18 residues. The germline gives CDR1 MDHEN, CDR2 SYDVKM. V lost 6 bases to trimming and J lost 0 bases; unmatched junction nucleotides: 13. In DNA form, the CDR3 reads TGTGCCAGCAGCCCCATCCCGGGGACAGGAAACTCCTACAATGAGCAGTTCTTC. Residues: CASSPIPGTGNSYNEQFF. Full variable domain (rest looked up from reference TRBV28 and TRBJ2-1): DVKVTQSSRYLVKRTGEKVFLECVQDMDHENMFWYRQDPGLGLRLIYFSYDVKMKEKGDIPEGYSVSREKKERFSLILESASTNQTSMYLCASSPIPGTGNSYNEQFFGPGTRLTVL.

The V and J genes are TRBV6-1 and TRBJ2-3, with unresolved D. The CDR3 totals 14 residues. The V gene lost 4 bases and the J gene lost 2 bases, with 10 bases spanning the gap. CDR1 and CDR2 (germline): MNHNS, SASEGT. DNA of the CDR3: TGTGCCAGCAGTGTTGGTCTAGTCACAGATACGCAGTATTTT. It codes for CASSVGLVTDTQYF.

The rearrangement joins TRBV30 to TRBJ2-5; unclear D gene. V lost 0 bases and J 4 bases, leaving 6 bases between the germline ends. The CDR3 contains 12 residues. The germline V gene encodes CDR1 GTSNPN and CDR2 SVGIG (reference sequence). CDR3 sequence: CAWSVKIETQYF. Here the CDR3 DNA reads TGTGCCTGGAGTGTAAAGATAGAGACCCAGTACTTC. The full variable domain, rest sourced from reference TRBV30 and TRBJ2-5, is SQTIHQWPATLVQPVGSPLSLECTVEGTSNPNLYWYRQAAGRGLQLLFYSVGIGQISSEVPQNLSASRPQDRQFILSSKKLLLSDSGFYLCAWSVKIETQYFGPGTRLLVL.

Here the CDR3 DNA reads TGTGCCAGCAGCTTGGCCCCGGGGGAGGGGTCAGATACGCAGTATTTT. Translating it yields CASSLAPGEGSDTQYF. The chain has TRBV5-6 and TRBJ2-3; 7 nucleotides align to TRBD2. Trimming at V came to 0 bases and at J to 4 bases, leaving 8 bases not matched to a gene. The V gene's germline CDR1 is SGHDT and CDR2 YYEEEE. This CDR3 spans 16 amino acids.